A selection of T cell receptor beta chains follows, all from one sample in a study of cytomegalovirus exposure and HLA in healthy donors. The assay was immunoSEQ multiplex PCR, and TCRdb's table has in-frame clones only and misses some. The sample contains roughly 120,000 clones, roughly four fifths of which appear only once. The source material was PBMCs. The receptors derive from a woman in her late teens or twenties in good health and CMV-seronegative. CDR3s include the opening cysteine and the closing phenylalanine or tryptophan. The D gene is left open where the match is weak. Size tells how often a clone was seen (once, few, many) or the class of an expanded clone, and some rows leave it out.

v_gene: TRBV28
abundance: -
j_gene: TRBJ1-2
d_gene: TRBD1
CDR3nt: TGTGCCAGCAGTGCATTCGGGACAGGGGCTCGAGCTAACTATGGCTACACCTTC
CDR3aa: CASSAFGTGARANYGYTF

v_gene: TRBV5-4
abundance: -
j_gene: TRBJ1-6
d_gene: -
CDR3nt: TGTGCCAGCAGCTTGGCCGGGGAAAATTCACCCCTCCACTTT
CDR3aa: CASSLAGENSPLHF

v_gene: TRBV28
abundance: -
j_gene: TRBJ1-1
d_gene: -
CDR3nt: TGTGCCAGCAGTTTGAATCTTGGGGGGGTCACTGAAGCTTTCTTT
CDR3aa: CASSLNLGGVTEAFF

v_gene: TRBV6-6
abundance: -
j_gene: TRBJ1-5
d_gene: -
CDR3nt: TGTGCCAGCAGTCCCCAGGGTCCAAATCAGCCCCAGCATTTT
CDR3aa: CASSPQGPNQPQHF

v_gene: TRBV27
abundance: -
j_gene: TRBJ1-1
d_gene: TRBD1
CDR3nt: TGTGCCAGCAGTTTAGTTGGGACAGGGAGGCCCACTGAAGCTTTCTTT
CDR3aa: CASSLVGTGRPTEAFF

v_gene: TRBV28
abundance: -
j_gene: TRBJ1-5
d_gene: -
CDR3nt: TGTGCCAGCGTACAGTTCAATCAGCCCCAGCATTTT
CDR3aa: CASVQFNQPQHF

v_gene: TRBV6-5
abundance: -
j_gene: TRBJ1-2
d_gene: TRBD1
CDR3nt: TGTGCCAGCAGTCAACCGGGACAGGGATACGATGGCTACACCTTC
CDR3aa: CASSQPGQGYDGYTF

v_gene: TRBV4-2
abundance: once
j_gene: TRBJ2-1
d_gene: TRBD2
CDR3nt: TGTGCCAGCAGCCAAGATATCACTAGCGGAAGCTCCTACAATGAGCAGTTCTTC
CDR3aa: CASSQDITSGSSYNEQFF

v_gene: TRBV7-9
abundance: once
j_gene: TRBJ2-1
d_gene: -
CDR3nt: TGTGCCAGCAGTTCGAGTCAAGTCAACTACAATGAGCAGTTCTTC
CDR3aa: CASSSSQVNYNEQFF

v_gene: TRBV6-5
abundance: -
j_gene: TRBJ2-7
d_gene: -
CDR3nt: TGTGCCAGCAGAACCGGGACACCGATCGGCGAGCAGTACTTC
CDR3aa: CASRTGTPIGEQYF

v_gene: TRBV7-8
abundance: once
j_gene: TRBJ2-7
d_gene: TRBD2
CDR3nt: TGTGCCAGCAGCACTGCGGGAGAACGGAAATACGAGCAGTACTTC
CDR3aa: CASSTAGERKYEQYF

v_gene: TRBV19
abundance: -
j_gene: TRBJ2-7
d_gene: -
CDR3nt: TGTGCCAGTAGTATAGGGGCCAACGAGCAGTACTTC
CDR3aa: CASSIGANEQYF

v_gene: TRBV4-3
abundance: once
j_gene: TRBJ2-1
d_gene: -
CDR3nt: TGCGCCAGCAGCCAGTTGTTAGCGAATGAGCAGTTCTTC
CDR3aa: CASSQLLANEQFF

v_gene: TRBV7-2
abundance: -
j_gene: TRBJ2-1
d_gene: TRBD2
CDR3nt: TGTGCCAGCAACCATCGAGGACTAGCGGGATCGAATGAGCAGTTCTTC
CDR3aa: CASNHRGLAGSNEQFF

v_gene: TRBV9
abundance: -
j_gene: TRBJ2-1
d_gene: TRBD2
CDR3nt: TGTGCCAGCAGCGTATGGGCGGGGGGTAAGGATGAGCAGTTCTTC
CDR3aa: CASSVWAGGKDEQFF

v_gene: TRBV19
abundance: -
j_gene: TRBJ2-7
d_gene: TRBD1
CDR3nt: TGTGCCAGTAGTCTATCGGGACAGGGCTACGAGCAGTACTTC
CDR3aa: CASSLSGQGYEQYF

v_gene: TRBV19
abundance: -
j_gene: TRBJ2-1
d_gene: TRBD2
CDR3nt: TGTGCCGTAAGGACTAGCGGGAGTCAGGGTGGAGAGCAGTTCTTC
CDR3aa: CAVRTSGSQGGEQFF

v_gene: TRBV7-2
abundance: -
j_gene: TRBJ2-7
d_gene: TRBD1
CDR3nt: TGTGCCAGCAGCTTCACAGGGGGCTCCTACGAGCAGTACTTC
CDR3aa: CASSFTGGSYEQYF

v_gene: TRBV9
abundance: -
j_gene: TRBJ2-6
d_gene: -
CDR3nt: TGTGCCAGCAGCGCTAGGGGGTCTGGGGCCAACGTCCTGACTTTC
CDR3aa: CASSARGSGANVLTF

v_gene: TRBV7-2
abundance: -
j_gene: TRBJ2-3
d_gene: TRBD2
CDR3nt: TGTGCCAGCAGCGGTAGCGGGAGGAGCACAGATACGCAGTATTTT
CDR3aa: CASSGSGRSTDTQYF

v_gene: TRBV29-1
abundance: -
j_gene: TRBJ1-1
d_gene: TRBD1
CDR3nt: TGCAGCGTGAGGGGACAGGTGAAAATTGAAGCTTTCTTT
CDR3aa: CSVRGQVKIEAFF

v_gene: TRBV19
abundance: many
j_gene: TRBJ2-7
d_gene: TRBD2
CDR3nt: TGTGCCAGTAGTATCTCGTTGACTAGCCCACTCTACGAGCAGTACTTC
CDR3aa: CASSISLTSPLYEQYF

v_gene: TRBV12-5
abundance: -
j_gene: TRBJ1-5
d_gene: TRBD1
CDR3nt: TGTGCTAGTGGTTTGGTACAGGGGGCGCGCGGTCAGCCCCAGCATTTT
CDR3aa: CASGLVQGARGQPQHF

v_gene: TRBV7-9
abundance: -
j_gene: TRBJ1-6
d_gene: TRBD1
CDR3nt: TGTGCCAGCACCAAATCCACAGGGGTACATTCACCCCTCCACTTT
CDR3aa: CASTKSTGVHSPLHF

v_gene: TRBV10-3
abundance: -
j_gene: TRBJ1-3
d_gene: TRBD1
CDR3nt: TGTGCCATTAACCTCGTTCCGGGACAGGGGGCTTCTGGAAACACCATATATTTT
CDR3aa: CAINLVPGQGASGNTIYF

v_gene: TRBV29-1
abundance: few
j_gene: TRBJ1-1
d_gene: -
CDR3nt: TGCAGCGTTGATGGCACAGGGACCTTGAACACTGAAGCTTTCTTT
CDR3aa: CSVDGTGTLNTEAFF

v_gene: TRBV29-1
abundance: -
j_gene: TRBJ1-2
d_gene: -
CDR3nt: TGCAGCGTTGGGCGGAACTATGGCTACACCTTC
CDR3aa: CSVGRNYGYTF

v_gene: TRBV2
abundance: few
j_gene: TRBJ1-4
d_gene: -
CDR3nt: TGTGCCAGCAACCAAAAGGGACATTTAGGAACTAATGAAAAACTGTTTTTT
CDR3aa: CASNQKGHLGTNEKLFF

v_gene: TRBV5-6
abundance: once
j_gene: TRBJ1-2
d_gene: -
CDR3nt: TGTGCCAGCAGCGAGCGCCAGTTATATGGCTACACCTTC
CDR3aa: CASSERQLYGYTF

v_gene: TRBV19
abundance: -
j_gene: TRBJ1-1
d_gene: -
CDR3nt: TGTGCCAGTAGTCGAGACAGGAACACTGAAGCTTTCTTT
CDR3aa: CASSRDRNTEAFF

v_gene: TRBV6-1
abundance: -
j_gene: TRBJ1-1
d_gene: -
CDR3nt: TGTGCCAGCAGTGAAATAGGGGGAGAGGGCACTGAAGCTTTCTTT
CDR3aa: CASSEIGGEGTEAFF

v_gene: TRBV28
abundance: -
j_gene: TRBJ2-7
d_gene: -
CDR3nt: TGTGCCAGCAGCCCGACAGGTCTCTACGAGCAGTACTTC
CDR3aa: CASSPTGLYEQYF

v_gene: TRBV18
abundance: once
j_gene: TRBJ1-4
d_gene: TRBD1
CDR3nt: TGTGCCAGCTCACTCCAGGCAGGGGGTGAAAAACTGTTTTTT
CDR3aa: CASSLQAGGEKLFF

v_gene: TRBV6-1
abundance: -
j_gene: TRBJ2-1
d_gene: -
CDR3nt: TGTGCCAGCAGTGAAGTAAACGGAGGGTTCAATGAGCAGTTCTTC
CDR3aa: CASSEVNGGFNEQFF

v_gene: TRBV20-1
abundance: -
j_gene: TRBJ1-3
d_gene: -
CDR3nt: TGCAGTGCCCAGACAGGAAACACCATATATTTT
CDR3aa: CSAQTGNTIYF

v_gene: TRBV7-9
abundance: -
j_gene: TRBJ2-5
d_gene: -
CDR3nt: TGTGCCAGCAGCCCACAGGGTTTACAAGAGACCCAGTACTTC
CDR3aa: CASSPQGLQETQYF

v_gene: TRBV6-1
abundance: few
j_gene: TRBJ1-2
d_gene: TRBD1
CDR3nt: TGTGCCACCCTCGGACAGGGTTCGAACTATGGCTACACCTTC
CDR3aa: CATLGQGSNYGYTF

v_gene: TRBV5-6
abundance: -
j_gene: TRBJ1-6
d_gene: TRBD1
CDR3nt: TGTGCCAGCAGTTATCCAGGGGGCGTGATGAATTCACCCCTCCACTTT
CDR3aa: CASSYPGGVMNSPLHF

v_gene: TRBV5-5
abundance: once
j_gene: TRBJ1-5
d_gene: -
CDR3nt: TGTGCCAGCAGCTTTCAAACAGGTTACCAGCCCCAGCATTTT
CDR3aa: CASSFQTGYQPQHF

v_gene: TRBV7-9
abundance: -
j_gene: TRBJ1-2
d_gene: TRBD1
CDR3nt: TGTGCCAGCAGCGTCGGTGCCCTCGACAGGGGGCATGGCTACACCTTC
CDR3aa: CASSVGALDRGHGYTF

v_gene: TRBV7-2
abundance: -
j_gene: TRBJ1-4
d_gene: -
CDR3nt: TGTGCCAGCAGCTTAATTGGGGGCGAAAGTGAAAAACTGTTTTTT
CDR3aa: CASSLIGGESEKLFF

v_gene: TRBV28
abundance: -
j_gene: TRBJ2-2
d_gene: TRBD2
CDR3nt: TGTGCCAGCAGAGTAGCGGGAGTGGACACCGGGGAGCTGTTTTTT
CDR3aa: CASRVAGVDTGELFF

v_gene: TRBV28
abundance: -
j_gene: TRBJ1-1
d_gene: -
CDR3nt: TGTGCCAGCAGTTTTAGGGGAAACACTGAAGCTTTCTTT
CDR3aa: CASSFRGNTEAFF

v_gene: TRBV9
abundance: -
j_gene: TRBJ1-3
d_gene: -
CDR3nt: TGTGCCAGCAGCGTAGATGGGGCCCTCTCTGGAAACACCATATATTTT
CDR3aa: CASSVDGALSGNTIYF

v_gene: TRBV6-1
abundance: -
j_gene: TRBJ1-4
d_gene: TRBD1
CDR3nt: TGTGCCAGCAGTTTGACAGGGGGTATTGAAAAACTGTTTTTT
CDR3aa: CASSLTGGIEKLFF

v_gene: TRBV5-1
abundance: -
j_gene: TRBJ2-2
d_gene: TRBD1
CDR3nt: TGCGCCAGCAGCTTGGATGGGATGACAGGGATAAGATCGTCCGGGGAGCTGTTTTTT
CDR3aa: CASSLDGMTGIRSSGELFF

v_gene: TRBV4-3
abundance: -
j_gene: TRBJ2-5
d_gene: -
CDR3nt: TGCGCCAGCAGCCAGGGCGGGACTCAAGAGACCCAGTACTTC
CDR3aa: CASSQGGTQETQYF

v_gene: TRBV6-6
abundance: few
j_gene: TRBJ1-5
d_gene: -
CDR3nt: TGTGCCAGCAGTTACTCTGGGGAAGCGGATCAGCCCCAGCATTTT
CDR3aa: CASSYSGEADQPQHF

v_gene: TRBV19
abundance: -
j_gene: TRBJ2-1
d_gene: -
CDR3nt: TGTGCCAGTAGTTTCGTCCCGGTGCAATACAATGAGCAGTTCTTC
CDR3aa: CASSFVPVQYNEQFF

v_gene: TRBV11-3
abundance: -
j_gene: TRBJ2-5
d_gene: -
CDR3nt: TGTGCCAGCAGCTCCAGGACAGACGGCCAAGAGACCCAGTACTTC
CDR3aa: CASSSRTDGQETQYF

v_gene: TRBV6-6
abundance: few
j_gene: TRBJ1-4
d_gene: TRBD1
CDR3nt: TGTGCCAGCAGTTCGACAGGGGGCGAAGAAAAACTGTTTTTT
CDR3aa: CASSSTGGEEKLFF

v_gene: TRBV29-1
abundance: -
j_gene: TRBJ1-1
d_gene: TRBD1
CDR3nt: TGCAGCGTTCGCCCCAGGGGGCTAGGTAGCACTGAAGCTTTCTTT
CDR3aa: CSVRPRGLGSTEAFF

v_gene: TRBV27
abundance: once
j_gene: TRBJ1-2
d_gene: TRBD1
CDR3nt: TGTGCCAGCAGGGGGACAGGGGGGGACTATGGCTACACCTTC
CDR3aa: CASRGTGGDYGYTF